The sequence of this TCR beta chain was determined in a study of brain T cells in children with intractable seizures. Germline CDR1 is LNHDA and CDR2 is SQIVND (reference sequence). V lost 7 bases and J lost 4, with 14 bases in between. The CDR3 runs to 14 residues. This table comes from immunoSEQ multiplex PCR, and its TCRdb copy is limited to in-frame clones, with some not included. The sample lists under 150,000 clones, under 95% occurring once. At least one anti-epileptic drug was given before surgery. The sequences come from peripheral blood, collected at surgery. This clonotype was obtained from a boy under three years old with hemimegalencephaly and intractable seizures. V usage is TRBV19 and J usage is TRBJ1-5, with a possible D match to TRBD1 (5 bases). CDR3 DNA: TGTGCCAGTACCATGGGGGACCTAAATCAGCCCCAGCATTTT. Encoded protein: CASTMGDLNQPQHF.